The text below deals with one T cell receptor (beta chain). Healthy adults negative for HIV, lacking recent acute infections or vaccinations, served as donors. There are 13 residues in the CDR3. Per germline, CDR1 MNHEY and CDR2 SVGAGI. V was shortened by 4 bases and J by 6 bases, with 12 bases between the two germline ends. The entry originates in a study of shared clonotypes between healthy human individuals. Assay: immunoSEQ multiplex PCR; the TCRdb copy retains only in-frame clones and omits some. The repertoire has some 2,100,000 clones, 90% to 97% of them found once; the top ten carry about 0.13%.

The sample taken for sequencing was naive CD4+ T cells sorted from blood. The subset is: CD45RA+ positively selected. This receptor was identified in a man between 18 and 35 years old in good health. The rearrangement joins TRBV6-5 to TRBJ1-2; D gene unclear. CDR3 DNA sequence: TGTGCCAGCAGTTTCTCCATGGGCCATGGCTACACCTTC. It specifies CASSFSMGHGYTF.